This is a list of T cell receptor beta chains from one sample in a study of T cell changes during pregnancy in multiple sclerosis. The protocol was immunoSEQ multiplex PCR, while the TCRdb copy is restricted to in-frame clones and leaves out a portion. The sample yields approximately 92,000 clones, 80% to 95% seen once. The material was peripheral blood, obtained after pregnancy. The receptors derive from a female donor with multiple sclerosis, enrolled in a pregnancy study. Both conserved end residues are part of each CDR3. The D gene is left open where the match is weak. Where a row states a size, it is once, few, many or the class of an expanded clone; other rows omit it.

>NA|TRBV29-1|NA|TRBJ2-5
CSGTDRYQETQYF
TGCAGCGGGACCGACAGGTACCAAGAGACCCAGTACTTC
>NA|TRBV7-2|NA|TRBJ2-3
CASSPDLPRTDTQYF
TGTGCCAGCAGCCCGGACTTGCCTCGCACAGATACGCAGTATTTT
>NA|TRBV25-1|NA|TRBJ1-1
CASSDTGQYTEAFF
TGTGCCAGCAGTGATACCGGACAATACACTGAAGCTTTCTTT
>NA|TRBV27|NA|TRBJ1-2
CASSTTPHYGYTF
TGTGCCAGCAGTACGACACCGCACTATGGCTACACCTTC
>NA|TRBV5-1|NA|TRBJ2-2
CASSLRTQRSGELFF
TGCGCCAGCAGCTTGCGCACTCAGCGGTCCGGGGAGCTGTTTTTT
>TRBD1|TRBV19|NA|TRBJ1-5
CASSIRGPSNQPQHF
TGTGCCAGTAGTATAAGGGGGCCGAGCAATCAGCCCCAGCATTTT
>NA|TRBV2|once|TRBJ2-1
CASSDPRSQDEQFF
TGTGCCAGCAGTGATCCACGGTCGCAGGATGAGCAGTTCTTC
>NA|TRBV5-1|few|TRBJ1-5
CASSLMGGDNQPQHF
TGCGCCAGCAGCTTGATGGGAGGGGACAATCAGCCCCAGCATTTT
>TRBD2|TRBV7-3|NA|TRBJ2-1
CASSSSGTPYNEQFF
TGTGCCAGCAGCTCTAGCGGGACCCCCTACAATGAGCAGTTCTTC
>NA|TRBV7-3|once|TRBJ2-5
CASSLDSSPLETQYF
TGTGCCAGCAGCTTAGATTCGAGTCCCTTAGAGACCCAGTACTTC
>TRBD2|TRBV4-2|NA|TRBJ2-7
CASSQAPRLAGGYEQYF
TGTGCCAGCAGCCAAGCCCCACGACTAGCGGGAGGCTACGAGCAGTACTTC
>TRBD1|TRBV7-9|NA|TRBJ1-4
CASSFTYPGQGSKEKLFF
TGTGCCAGCAGCTTTACCTACCCGGGACAGGGGAGTAAAGAAAAACTGTTTTTT
>NA|TRBV27|NA|TRBJ1-2
CASKNRSGGYTF
TGTGCCAGTAAAAACCGGTCGGGTGGCTACACCTTC
>NA|TRBV19|NA|TRBJ1-2
CASSMYQNYGYTF
TGTGCCAGTAGTATGTACCAGAACTATGGCTACACCTTC
>TRBD1|TRBV18|NA|TRBJ1-1
CASSSGTGNTEAFF
TGTGCCAGCTCATCGGGGACAGGGAACACTGAAGCTTTCTTT
>NA|TRBV11-2|NA|TRBJ2-2
CASSFIRLSGTRGTGELFF
TGTGCCAGCAGCTTTATTAGGCTATCCGGGACGCGGGGCACCGGGGAGCTGTTTTTT
>TRBD1|TRBV11-2|once|TRBJ2-7
CASSDRETYEQYF
TGTGCCAGCAGCGACAGGGAAACCTACGAGCAGTACTTC
>TRBD1|TRBV28|NA|TRBJ2-3
CASSSPGQGADTQYF
TGTGCCAGCAGTTCTCCGGGACAGGGGGCAGATACGCAGTATTTT
>TRBD1|TRBV25-1|NA|TRBJ2-3
CASSAGQAGDTQYF
TGTGCCAGCAGTGCCGGACAGGCAGGAGATACGCAGTATTTT
>NA|TRBV2|NA|TRBJ1-5
CASNGQYNQPQHF
TGTGCCAGCAATGGGCAGTACAATCAGCCCCAGCATTTT
>NA|TRBV28|NA|TRBJ1-1
CASSLEGGRENTEAFF
TGTGCCAGCAGTTTAGAGGGCGGCCGGGAGAACACTGAAGCTTTCTTT
>TRBD1|TRBV10-2|NA|TRBJ1-4
CASSGTGMIGTNEKLFF
TGCGCCAGCAGTGGGACAGGGATGATCGGGACTAATGAAAAACTGTTTTTT
>NA|TRBV7-2|NA|TRBJ2-1
CASSFPPTSGSSYNEQFF
TGTGCCAGCAGCTTTCCTCCCACCTCGGGTAGCTCCTACAATGAGCAGTTCTTC
>NA|TRBV5-6|NA|TRBJ1-1
CASRLRTYRVWNTEAFF
TGTGCCAGCAGGTTACGTACCTACAGGGTTTGGAACACTGAAGCTTTCTTT
>NA|TRBV21-1|NA|TRBJ2-7
CANISGRINEQYF
TGTGCCAACATAAGCGGGAGGATCAACGAGCAGTACTTC
>TRBD2|TRBV10-1|NA|TRBJ2-7
CASSEPGLAGEEQYF
TGCGCCAGCAGTGAGCCGGGACTAGCGGGAGAAGAGCAGTACTTC
>NA|TRBV11-3|NA|TRBJ2-1
CASSPMAGHHEQFF
TGTGCCAGCAGCCCCATGGCAGGGCACCATGAGCAGTTCTTC
>TRBD2|TRBV6-4|NA|TRBJ2-3
CASSDAGGGTDTQYF
TGTGCCAGCAGTGACGCGGGAGGGGGCACAGATACGCAGTATTTT
>TRBD2|TRBV7-9|NA|TRBJ2-7
CASSTGTSGRAPEQYF
TGTGCCAGCAGCACCGGGACTAGCGGGAGGGCCCCCGAGCAGTACTTC
>NA|TRBV7-9|NA|TRBJ2-7
CASSLGGLVSYEQYF
TGTGCCAGCAGCTTAGGGGGGCTAGTCTCCTACGAGCAGTACTTC
>TRBD1|TRBV4-1|NA|TRBJ1-5
CASSQAAGDRAGGQPQHF
TGCGCCAGCAGCCAAGCGGCAGGGGACAGGGCGGGCGGTCAGCCCCAGCATTTT
>TRBD1|TRBV29-1|NA|TRBJ1-2
CSVEDPQGAKGYGYTF
TGCAGCGTTGAAGATCCCCAGGGGGCGAAGGGCTATGGCTACACCTTC
>NA|TRBV19|NA|TRBJ2-7
CASSSLLRRGEQYF
TGTGCCAGTAGTAGCCTGCTCCGACGGGGCGAGCAGTACTTC
>NA|TRBV7-9|NA|TRBJ2-5
CASSPDSSETQYF
TGTGCCAGCAGCCCAGACTCGTCCGAGACCCAGTACTTC
>NA|TRBV4-3|NA|TRBJ1-2
CASSQEGRGRAAMVTF
TGCGCCAGCAGCCAAGAGGGGCGGGGCAGGGCGGCGATGGTCACCTTC
>NA|TRBV15|NA|TRBJ2-1
CATKGAMQNEQFF
TGTGCCACCAAAGGAGCAATGCAAAATGAGCAGTTCTTC
>TRBD1|TRBV5-1|once|TRBJ2-1
CASSWAGGRNEQFF
TGCGCCAGCAGCTGGGCAGGGGGCCGCAATGAGCAGTTCTTC
>TRBD1|TRBV27|NA|TRBJ2-2
CASTQGGYTGELFF
TGTGCCAGCACCCAAGGGGGCTATACCGGGGAGCTGTTTTTT
>NA|TRBV29-1|NA|TRBJ2-5
CSVDDSTQETQYF
TGCAGCGTGGACGACAGTACCCAAGAGACCCAGTACTTC
>TRBD2|TRBV28|NA|TRBJ2-7
CASSLGGGGGGYEQYF
TGTGCCAGCAGTTTAGGGGGGGGTGGAGGTGGCTACGAGCAGTACTTC
>NA|TRBV10-3|NA|TRBJ2-7
CAISEGHSYEQYF
TGTGCCATCAGTGAGGGCCACTCCTACGAGCAGTACTTC
>NA|TRBV18|NA|TRBJ1-2
CASSLFRELYGYTF
TGTGCCAGCTCACTTTTCCGGGAGTTGTATGGCTACACCTTC
>NA|TRBV5-4|NA|TRBJ2-7
CASSSRGRSTGEQYF
TGTGCCAGCAGCTCCAGGGGCCGATCTACCGGCGAGCAGTACTTC
>NA|TRBV19|NA|TRBJ2-5
CASSIAGPGETQYF
TGTGCCAGTAGTATAGCAGGGCCGGGAGAGACCCAGTACTTC
>TRBD1|TRBV30|NA|TRBJ1-5
CAWSQQGNQPQHF
TGTGCCTGGAGTCAACAGGGGAACCAGCCCCAGCATTTT
>NA|TRBV7-9|NA|TRBJ2-5
CASSLGVAPQLQETQYF
TGTGCCAGCAGCTTAGGGGTAGCGCCACAACTCCAAGAGACCCAGTACTTC
>TRBD1|TRBV5-4|NA|TRBJ2-5
CASSQPDRGTQYF
TGTGCCAGCAGCCAACCGGACAGGGGGACCCAGTACTTC
>TRBD2|TRBV29-1|NA|TRBJ2-1
CSVEEGREFNNEQFF
TGCAGCGTTGAAGAGGGGAGGGAGTTCAACAATGAGCAGTTCTTC
>TRBD2|TRBV7-9|NA|TRBJ2-1
CASSQTSADEQFF
TGTGCCAGCAGCCAGACTAGCGCGGATGAGCAGTTCTTC
>NA|TRBV11-2|NA|TRBJ1-4
CASSLDPAQGEKLFF
TGTGCCAGCAGCTTAGATCCCGCACAGGGCGAAAAACTGTTTTTT
>NA|TRBV27|NA|TRBJ1-5
CASSLIGQSHQPQHF
TGTGCCAGCAGTTTAATCGGACAGAGTCATCAGCCCCAGCATTTT
>TRBD1|TRBV7-2|NA|TRBJ1-2
CASSLAVGQIRRYGYTF
TGTGCCAGCAGCTTAGCTGTGGGACAGATAAGGCGCTATGGCTACACCTTC
>NA|TRBV7-3|NA|TRBJ2-3
CASSLTPGQVFSTDTQYF
TGTGCCAGCAGCTTAACACCGGGACAAGTTTTTAGCACAGATACGCAGTATTTT
>TRBD1|TRBV6-4|NA|TRBJ1-5
CASSEPTGDSYSNQPQHF
TGTGCCAGCAGTGAACCGACAGGGGACTCTTATAGCAATCAGCCCCAGCATTTT
>TRBD1|TRBV28|NA|TRBJ1-2
CASSLRTGHANYGYTF
TGTGCCAGCAGTTTAAGGACAGGGCATGCTAACTATGGCTACACCTTC
>TRBD1|TRBV27|NA|TRBJ1-1
CASSPLGQRKAFF
TGTGCCAGCAGTCCCTTGGGACAGCGTAAAGCTTTCTTT
>NA|TRBV10-3|NA|TRBJ1-5
CAISDGNNQPQHF
TGTGCCATCAGTGACGGTAACAATCAGCCCCAGCATTTT
>TRBD2|TRBV7-9|NA|TRBJ2-3
CASSLGAGVADTQYF
TGTGCCAGCAGCTTGGGAGCGGGAGTGGCGGATACGCAGTATTTT
>TRBD2|TRBV28|NA|TRBJ2-2
CASNGLAHNTGELFF
TGTGCCAGCAATGGACTAGCGCACAACACCGGGGAGCTGTTTTTT
>NA|TRBV27|NA|TRBJ2-7
CASSPMRTGEQYF
TGTGCCAGCAGCCCGATGAGAACGGGAGAGCAGTACTTC